Listed below are T cell receptor beta chains from one sample, sequenced in a study of metastatic and nonmetastatic thyroid tumors. TCRdb reassembled clones from the PCR reads with MiXCR. The sample lists approximately 90,000 clones; around 7.8% were seen once. Sequenced material: blood. These receptors originate from a female donor with papillary thyroid cancer or a benign thyroid nodule (not recorded which). Some clones in this sample may be carry-over from other donors' samples. CDR3s include the opening cysteine and the closing phenylalanine or tryptophan. A D gene is named only where the DNA matches it firmly. Clone size appears in some rows only: once, few, many, or a class for an expanded clone.

v_call: TRBV5-1; d_call: NA; j_call: TRBJ1-5; clone_size: many; cdr3_aa: CASSLDGEPFQPQHF; cdr3_nt: TGCGCCAGCAGCTTGGATGGGGAGCCTTTTCAGCCCCAGCATTTT
v_call: TRBV2; d_call: NA; j_call: TRBJ1-1; clone_size: many; cdr3_aa: CASIAGYMNTEAFF; cdr3_nt: TGTGCCAGCATAGCCGGCTATATGAACACTGAAGCTTTCTTT
v_call: TRBV13; d_call: NA; j_call: TRBJ2-1; clone_size: many; cdr3_aa: CASSYDRSGNNEQFF; cdr3_nt: TGTGCCAGCAGCTACGACAGGTCAGGGAACAATGAGCAGTTCTTC
v_call: TRBV25-1; d_call: TRBD1; j_call: TRBJ2-7; clone_size: many; cdr3_aa: CASSLAGGGEQYF; cdr3_nt: TGTGCCAGCAGTTTAGCAGGGGGCGGCGAGCAGTACTTC
v_call: TRBV10-3; d_call: NA; j_call: TRBJ1-4; clone_size: many; cdr3_aa: CAISESRGKGEKLFF; cdr3_nt: TGTGCCATCAGTGAGTCTCGGGGAAAGGGTGAAAAACTGTTTTTT
v_call: TRBV9; d_call: TRBD2; j_call: TRBJ2-1; clone_size: many; cdr3_aa: CASSKAGTSEYNEQFF; cdr3_nt: TGTGCCAGCAGCAAAGCCGGGACTAGCGAGTACAATGAGCAGTTCTTC
v_call: TRBV6-1; d_call: NA; j_call: TRBJ1-2; clone_size: many; cdr3_aa: CASSPSGVYGYTF; cdr3_nt: TGTGCCAGCAGCCCATCCGGGGTGTATGGCTACACCTTC
v_call: TRBV15; d_call: TRBD1; j_call: TRBJ1-1; clone_size: many; cdr3_aa: CATSRDRINTEAFF; cdr3_nt: TGTGCCACCAGCAGGGACAGGATAAACACTGAAGCTTTCTTT
v_call: TRBV4-2; d_call: NA; j_call: TRBJ2-7; clone_size: many; cdr3_aa: CASSQELGGGDEQYF; cdr3_nt: TGTGCCAGCAGCCAAGAATTGGGGGGGGGCGACGAGCAGTACTTC
v_call: TRBV6-1; d_call: NA; j_call: TRBJ1-4; clone_size: many; cdr3_aa: CASMKGINEKLFF; cdr3_nt: TGTGCCAGCATGAAGGGGATTAATGAAAAACTGTTTTTT
v_call: TRBV3-1; d_call: NA; j_call: TRBJ2-2; clone_size: many; cdr3_aa: CASSHQGDPNRSGELFF; cdr3_nt: TGTGCCAGCAGCCACCAGGGAGACCCGAACAGGTCCGGGGAGCTGTTTTTT
v_call: TRBV3-1; d_call: TRBD1; j_call: TRBJ2-5; clone_size: many; cdr3_aa: CASSQEGKGAQETQYF; cdr3_nt: TGTGCCAGCAGCCAAGAAGGGAAGGGGGCCCAAGAGACCCAGTACTTC
v_call: TRBV10-3; d_call: NA; j_call: TRBJ2-6; clone_size: many; cdr3_aa: CATSLEDSGANVLTF; cdr3_nt: TGTGCCACCTCCCTGGAGGACTCTGGGGCCAACGTCCTGACTTTC
v_call: TRBV12-3/TRBV12-4; d_call: NA; j_call: TRBJ2-3; clone_size: many; cdr3_aa: CASSPTLGVGTDTQYF; cdr3_nt: TGTGCCAGCAGCCCAACGTTGGGGGTCGGGACAGATACGCAGTATTTT
v_call: TRBV25-1; d_call: NA; j_call: TRBJ2-7; clone_size: many; cdr3_aa: CASSDGTPGYYEQYF; cdr3_nt: TGTGCCAGCAGTGATGGGACGCCGGGCTACTACGAGCAGTACTTC
v_call: TRBV7-7; d_call: TRBD2; j_call: TRBJ2-1; clone_size: many; cdr3_aa: CASSLERGGPPFF; cdr3_nt: TGTGCCAGCAGCTTAGAGCGGGGGGGCCCTCCGTTCTTC
v_call: TRBV7-2; d_call: TRBD2; j_call: TRBJ2-7; clone_size: medium-sized; cdr3_aa: CASSVLAGGPHEQYF; cdr3_nt: TGTGCCAGCAGCGTACTAGCGGGGGGGCCCCACGAGCAGTACTTC
v_call: TRBV12-3/TRBV12-4; d_call: NA; j_call: TRBJ2-1; clone_size: many; cdr3_aa: CASSTGTFAGNEQFF; cdr3_nt: TGTGCCAGCAGCACCGGGACCTTCGCGGGGAATGAGCAGTTCTTC
v_call: TRBV9; d_call: TRBD2; j_call: TRBJ2-3; clone_size: NA; cdr3_aa: CASSVGIAGAGDTQYF; cdr3_nt: TGTGCCAGCAGCGTAGGAATAGCGGGGGCCGGGGATACGCAGTATTTT
v_call: TRBV10-3; d_call: NA; j_call: TRBJ2-3; clone_size: many; cdr3_aa: CAISSRGSGLEDTQYF; cdr3_nt: TGTGCCATCAGTAGCAGGGGATCCGGCCTTGAAGATACGCAGTATTTT
v_call: TRBV27; d_call: NA; j_call: TRBJ2-2; clone_size: many; cdr3_aa: CASSNTPTGELFF; cdr3_nt: TGTGCCAGCTCAAACACCCCCACCGGGGAGCTGTTTTTT
v_call: TRBV12-3/TRBV12-4; d_call: TRBD1; j_call: TRBJ2-7; clone_size: few; cdr3_aa: CANSPPGQGKGEQYF; cdr3_nt: TGTGCCAACAGTCCTCCGGGACAGGGGAAAGGGGAGCAGTACTTC
v_call: TRBV11-2; d_call: TRBD2; j_call: TRBJ2-2; clone_size: many; cdr3_aa: CASSYPGLATGELFF; cdr3_nt: TGTGCCAGCAGTTACCCGGGACTAGCGACCGGGGAGCTGTTTTTT
v_call: TRBV18; d_call: TRBD2; j_call: TRBJ2-7; clone_size: many; cdr3_aa: CASSPNLGSGGGQYF; cdr3_nt: TGTGCCAGCTCACCCAACCTGGGGTCCGGCGGGGGGCAGTACTTC
v_call: TRBV29-1; d_call: NA; j_call: TRBJ2-2; clone_size: many; cdr3_aa: CSVMPGTPTGELFF; cdr3_nt: TGCAGCGTCATGCCCGGGACGCCCACCGGGGAGCTGTTTTTT
v_call: TRBV6-4; d_call: TRBD1; j_call: TRBJ1-2; clone_size: many; cdr3_aa: CASSDSRDRGGGYTF; cdr3_nt: TGTGCCAGCAGTGACTCAAGGGACAGGGGCGGCGGCTACACCTTC
v_call: TRBV6-5; d_call: TRBD1; j_call: TRBJ1-5; clone_size: many; cdr3_aa: CASSYKGQGNQPQHF; cdr3_nt: TGTGCCAGCAGTTACAAAGGACAGGGGAATCAGCCCCAGCATTTT
v_call: TRBV6-4; d_call: TRBD2; j_call: TRBJ2-3; clone_size: many; cdr3_aa: CASSDSTAGGGTDTQYF; cdr3_nt: TGTGCCAGCAGTGACTCGACCGCGGGGGGCGGCACAGATACGCAGTATTTT
v_call: TRBV5-1; d_call: TRBD2; j_call: TRBJ2-3; clone_size: NA; cdr3_aa: CASSKCTSGVGDTQYF; cdr3_nt: TGCGCCAGCAGCAAATGTACTAGCGGGGTGGGAGATACGCAGTATTTT